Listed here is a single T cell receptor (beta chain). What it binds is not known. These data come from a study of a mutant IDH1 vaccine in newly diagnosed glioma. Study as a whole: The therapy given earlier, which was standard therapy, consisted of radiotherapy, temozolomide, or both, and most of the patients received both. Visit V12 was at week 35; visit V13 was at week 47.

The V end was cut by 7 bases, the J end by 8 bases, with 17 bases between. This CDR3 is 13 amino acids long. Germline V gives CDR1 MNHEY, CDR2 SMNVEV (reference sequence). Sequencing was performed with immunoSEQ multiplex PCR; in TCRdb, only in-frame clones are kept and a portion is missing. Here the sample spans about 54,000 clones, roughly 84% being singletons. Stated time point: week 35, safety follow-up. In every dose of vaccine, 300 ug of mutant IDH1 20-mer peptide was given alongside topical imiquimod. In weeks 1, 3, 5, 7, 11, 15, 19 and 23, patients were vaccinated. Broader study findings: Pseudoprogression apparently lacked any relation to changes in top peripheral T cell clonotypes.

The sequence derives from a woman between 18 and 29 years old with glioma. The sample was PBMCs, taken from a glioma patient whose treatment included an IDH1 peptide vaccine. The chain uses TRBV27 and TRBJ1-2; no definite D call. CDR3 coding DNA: TGTGCCAGCACCCTTGACCCGGGCGGGGGCTACACCTTC. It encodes CASTLDPGGGYTF.